The next 27 T cell receptor beta chains were all read from a single sample in a study of T cell responses to AZD1222 COVID-19 vaccine (dated by TCRdb to 2020 to 2023). Libraries were made using the immunoSEQ multiplex PCR assay. TCRdb's version of the immuneACCESS table is confined to in-frame rearrangements and falls short of the full clone set. An unresolved V gene accounts for under half of the shortfall where checked; the remainder is of unknown origin. The sample includes approximately 150,000 clones, with around 91% observed a single time. Clones ranked in the top ten supply 9% to 9.5% of the sample. The sample's time point label is to be understood as: about 28 days (+/-7) after the second vaccine dose. Specimen: peripheral blood, collected 28 days after the second AZD1222 dose. All receptors come from an adult who received the AZD1222 COVID-19 vaccine.

The chain has TRBV7-9 and TRBJ1-5; 7 bases are a match to TRBD1. J lost 0 bases, V lost 3 bases, and 2 bases had no gene match. The CDR3 is 15 amino acids. The germline V gene encodes CDR1 SEHNR and CDR2 FQNEAQ (reference sequence). This CDR3 is CASSLGTASNQPQHF. CDR3 sequence (DNA): TGTGCCAGCAGCTTGGGGACAGCTAGCAATCAGCCCCAGCATTTT.

The rearrangement joins TRBV12-5 to TRBJ1-2; D gene uncertain. The CDR3 runs to 17 residues. V lost 0 bases and J lost 4, with 18 bases in between. Germline CDR1 LGHNT, CDR2 FRNRAP. This CDR3 reads CASGLVRTQGLPYGYTF. The CDR3 DNA is TGTGCTAGTGGTTTGGTACGGACCCAAGGTTTACCCTATGGCTACACCTTC.

The chain combines TRBV28 with TRBJ1-4; 8 positions match TRBD1. Germline V gene sequence: CDR1 MDHEN, CDR2 SYDVKM. The CDR3 is made up of 13 amino acids. Trimming removed 6 bases from V and 10 bases from J; junction bases left unmatched: 7. As DNA, the CDR3 is TGTGCCAGCAGCCGGACAGGGAGCGGAAAACTGTTTTTT. It encodes CASSRTGSGKLFF.

The chain links TRBV24-1 to TRBJ2-1; D possibly corresponds to TRBD1 (7 bases). The germline V gene encodes CDR1 KGHDR and CDR2 SFDVKD. This CDR3 contains 15 residues. The V and J ends lost 3 bases and 8 bases respectively, with 16 bases between them. The CDR3 protein is CATSDGGTATHEQFF. CDR3 nucleotide sequence: TGTGCCACCAGTGATGGGGGGACAGCGACGCATGAGCAGTTCTTC.

The CDR3 protein is CASSDRMNEQFF. CDR3 DNA sequence: TGTGCCAGCAGTGACCGTATGAATGAGCAGTTCTTC. V and J are TRBV6-1 and TRBJ2-1, with D uncertain. This CDR3 has 12 amino acids. The V gene lost 3 bases and the J gene lost 7 bases, with 7 bases spanning the gap. From germline, CDR1 is MNHNS and CDR2 SASEGT.

The count of this clone is one. This chain uses TRBV5-1 with TRBJ2-1; no definite D call. V lost 3 bases and J 9 bases, leaving 10 bases between the germline ends. Germline values: CDR1 SGHRS, CDR2 YFSETQ. The CDR3 consists of 12 residues. The CDR3 DNA follows: TGCGCCAGCAGCTCGGACGCAGGTGAGCAGTTCTTC. Translated: CASSSDAGEQFF.

This chain links TRBV10-3 with TRBJ1-1; possible D gene TRBD1, 5 bases. The V gene's germline CDR1 is ENHRY and CDR2 SYGVKD. V dropped 0 bases and J dropped 9 bases, with 14 bases sitting between them. CDR3 length: 14 residues. The CDR3 is CAISESLDTPKAFF. The CDR3, as DNA: TGTGCCATCAGTGAGTCTTTGGACACCCCCAAAGCTTTCTTT.

The chain carries TRBV30 and TRBJ1-1, with a weak D call TRBD1 (5 bases). Per the germline V gene, CDR1 is GTSNPN and CDR2 is SVGIG (reference sequence). With 0 bases removed from V and 5 bases from J, the gap between germline ends came to 13 bases. CDR3 size: 14 residues. CDR3 amino acids: CAWSVGVGKTEAFF. CDR3 sequence (DNA): TGTGCCTGGAGTGTGGGGGTTGGTAAGACTGAAGCTTTCTTT. Variable domain in full (rest from reference TRBV30 and TRBJ1-1): SQTIHQWPATLVQPVGSPLSLECTVEGTSNPNLYWYRQAAGRGLQLLFYSVGIGQISSEVPQNLSASRPQDRQFILSSKKLLLSDSGFYLCAWSVGVGKTEAFFGQGTRLTVV.

The chain combines TRBV7-2 with TRBJ1-6; 10 bases fit TRBD1. Trimming took 4 bases from V and 9 from J; bases not matched to a gene: 3. This CDR3 contains 14 residues. Germline lookup yields CDR1 SGHTA and CDR2 FQGNSA. CDR3 sequence: CASSSGQGSSPLHF. The CDR3 region has the DNA TGTGCCAGCAGCTCGGGACAGGGGAGTTCACCCCTCCACTTT.

As DNA, the CDR3 is TGTGCCAGCAGCTTGTCAGGGACCCTTAGCAATCAGCCCCAGCATTTT. Protein: CASSLSGTLSNQPQHF. The chain has TRBV5-5 and TRBJ1-5, with D perhaps matching TRBD1 (5 bases). Germline-derived CDR1 and CDR2 are SGHKS and YYEKEE (reference sequence). V shed 1 base and J shed 0 bases, with 11 bases lying between them. The CDR3 extends over 16 amino acids.

This chain uses TRBV6-5 with TRBJ2-1; the D gene is possibly TRBD2 (6 bases). Looked up from germline, CDR1 is MNHEY and CDR2 is SVGAGI. This CDR3 is built from 15 residues. V shed 2 bases and J shed 3 bases, with 11 bases lying between them. For the CDR3, the DNA is TGTGCCAGCAGTTACGGAACGGGAGACTACAATGAGCAGTTCTTC. Translation: CASSYGTGDYNEQFF.

The DNA for the CDR3 is TGTGCCACCAGTGATCTTGGAGCTGAGCAGTTCTTC. Encoded protein: CATSDLGAEQFF. The chain couples TRBV24-1 to TRBJ2-1; D is unclear. The germline V gene encodes CDR1 KGHDR and CDR2 SFDVKD. The CDR3 length is 12 residues. Trimming removed 3 bases from V and 9 bases from J, with 8 bases in between.

This chain connects TRBV5-1 to TRBJ2-7; D call uncertain. The germline V gene has CDR1 SGHRS and CDR2 YFSETQ. Trimming shortened V by 3 bases and J by 2 bases, and 18 bases separated the two germline ends. CDR3 length: 16 residues. This CDR3 reads CASSSAPLKVPYEQYF. DNA for the CDR3: TGCGCCAGCAGCTCCGCCCCACTCAAGGTACCCTACGAGCAGTACTTC.

Sample share makes this clone medium-sized. The V gene is TRBV10-3, the J gene TRBJ2-1; D possibly corresponds to TRBD2 (5 bases). The CDR3 runs to 15 residues. Germline loops: CDR1 ENHRY, CDR2 SYGVKD. With 4 bases removed from V and 1 base from J, the gap between germline ends came to 11 bases. CDR3 sequence reads: CAISAGMESYNEQFF. The CDR3 DNA follows: TGTGCCATCAGTGCCGGGATGGAGTCCTACAATGAGCAGTTCTTC.

This chain connects TRBV2 to TRBJ2-1; TRBD2 agrees at 8 bases. Trimming cost V 5 bases and J 3 bases; bases outside gene matches: 15. CDR3 size: 18 residues. Per germline, CDR1 SNHLY and CDR2 FYNNEI. CDR3 amino acids: CASSLGLGRPQHYNEQFF. CDR3 nucleotides: TGTGCCAGCAGTCTGGGACTAGGGAGACCCCAACACTACAATGAGCAGTTCTTC.

This clone was picked up a small number of times. The rearrangement joins TRBV27 to TRBJ1-4; D gene ambiguous. V was shortened by 3 bases and J by 7 bases, with 6 bases between the two germline ends. There are 12 residues in the CDR3. The germline gives CDR1 MNHEY, CDR2 SMNVEV (reference sequence). The CDR3: CASSFSGEKLFF. CDR3 in DNA: TGTGCCAGCAGTTTTTCCGGTGAAAAACTGTTTTTT.

The chain carries TRBV2 and TRBJ1-2, with a possible D match to TRBD1 (5 bases). Trimming cost V 3 bases and J 3 bases, with 11 bases left between them. This CDR3 has 14 amino acids. Per the germline V gene, CDR1 is SNHLY and CDR2 is FYNNEI. DNA of the CDR3: TGTGCCAGCAGTGAGTGGTCGGGGGACTATGGCTACACCTTC. Residues: CASSEWSGDYGYTF.

The CDR3 DNA reads TGTGCCAGCAGCTCCTTAGCGGGAGACCCCAACCCCTTCAATGAGCAGTTCTTC. Its translation: CASSSLAGDPNPFNEQFF. The rearrangement links TRBV7-9 to TRBJ2-1, with 9 nucleotides matching TRBD2. CDR3 length equals 18 residues. Losses at the gene ends were 4 bases for V and 6 bases for J; bases not matched to a gene: 16. CDR1 SEHNR and CDR2 FQNEAQ come from the germline V gene (reference sequence).

The count of this clone is one. This chain connects TRBV11-3 to TRBJ2-1; D tentatively fits TRBD1 or TRBD2 (6 bases each). The germline gives CDR1 SGHNT, CDR2 YENEEA. Trimming pared 3 bases from V and 7 bases from J, leaving 10 bases between. CDR3 length equals 13 residues. The CDR3, as DNA: TGTGCCAGCAGCTTGGGGGCGGGAAATGAGCAGTTCTTC. This translates into CASSLGAGNEQFF. The whole variable domain, remainder taken from reference TRBV11-3 and TRBJ2-1, is EAGVVQSPRYKIIEKKQPVAFWCNPISGHNTLYWYLQNLGQGPELLIRYENEEAVDDSQLPKDRFSAERLKGVDSTLKIQPAELGDSAVYLCASSLGAGNEQFFGPGTRLTVL.

V usage is TRBV6-5 and J usage is TRBJ1-1; D unresolved. With 6 bases removed from V and 1 base from J, the gap between germline ends came to 6 bases. The CDR3 has 12 amino acids. CDR1 MNHEY and CDR2 SVGAGI come from the germline V gene. The CDR3 DNA follows: TGTGCCAGCAGGAGAACGAACACTGAAGCTTTCTTT. It encodes CASRRTNTEAFF.

The chain is built from TRBV24-1 and TRBJ1-2; 7 bases agree with TRBD1. This CDR3 is built from 14 residues. Trimming took 3 bases from V and 5 from J; bases not matched to a gene: 5. Germline V CDR1 and CDR2: KGHDR, SFDVKD. CDR3 bases: TGTGCCACCAGTGATGGGGGACAGTTATATGGCTACACCTTC. This translates into CATSDGGQLYGYTF.

The chain couples TRBV28 to TRBJ1-6; 7 bases fit TRBD1. V lost 4 bases and J lost 5; bases outside the gene matches: 2. Per the germline V gene, CDR1 is MDHEN and CDR2 is SYDVKM. The CDR3 extends over 14 amino acids. CDR3 region: CASSSQGDNSPLHF. Here the CDR3 DNA reads TGTGCCAGCAGTTCGCAGGGGGATAATTCACCCCTCCACTTT.

The V gene is TRBV19, the J gene TRBJ2-1; 10 bases map to TRBD2. Looked up from germline, CDR1 is LNHDA and CDR2 is SQIVND (reference sequence). The V segment lost 6 bases and the J segment 5 bases; nucleotides outside the gene matches: 10. The CDR3 loop spans 16 amino acids. This CDR3 is CASRLLLAGSHNEQFF. DNA of the CDR3: TGTGCCAGTAGACTCCTACTAGCGGGAAGCCACAATGAGCAGTTCTTC. The full variable domain, in which reference TRBV19 and TRBJ2-1 provide the parts outside the CDR3, is DGGITQSPKYLFRKEGQNVTLSCEQNLNHDAMYWYRQDPGQGLRLIYYSQIVNDFQKGDIAEGYSVSREKKESFPLTVTSAQKNPTAFYLCASRLLLAGSHNEQFFGPGTRLTVL.

The rearrangement joins TRBV15 to TRBJ2-1, with 7 bases identical to TRBD1. Germline lookup yields CDR1 LNHNV and CDR2 YYDKDF (reference sequence). V lost 5 bases, J lost 0 bases, and 19 bases stayed unmatched. The CDR3 runs 20 residues. The CDR3 bases are TGTGCCACCAGCGGCTACAGGGGCCCCCAATCTCATAGCTCCTACAATGAGCAGTTCTTC. Encoded protein: CATSGYRGPQSHSSYNEQFF.

The chain uses TRBV7-6 and TRBJ1-2; possible D gene TRBD1, 5 bases. The CDR3 contains 16 residues. Per the germline V gene, CDR1 is SGHVS and CDR2 is FNYEAQ. Trimming took off 3 bases at V and 4 bases at J, with 18 bases between the two ends. The CDR3 bases are TGTGCCAGCAGCTTGACCCCGGGACCGGGTGGCTATGGCTACACCTTC. Translation: CASSLTPGPGGYGYTF.

This chain uses TRBV7-2 with TRBJ1-1; no firm D call. Germline CDR1 and CDR2: SGHTA and FQGNSA. The CDR3 runs to 15 residues. Between the trimmed V and J ends, which lost 4 bases and 4 bases, there was a span of 16 bases. CDR3 residues: CASSSGALRGTEAFF. The CDR3 bases are TGTGCCAGCAGCTCGGGAGCCCTCCGAGGCACTGAAGCTTTCTTT.

The gene calls are TRBV12-3 or TRBV12-4 and TRBJ1-2; weak D call: TRBD1 (5 bases). V shed 8 bases and J shed 8 bases, with 18 bases lying between them. This CDR3 is built from 13 residues. Written as DNA, the CDR3 is TGTGCCAGCTCCACTGGGACTCACGGAGGCTACACCTTC. Amino acids: CASSTGTHGGYTF.